This T cell receptor beta chain derives from a study of cytomegalovirus exposure and HLA in healthy donors. Study as a whole: Drawn from HLA-typed donors, approximately 86 million unique TCRs were held in an early data release. Findings of the study overall: In a later analysis, HLA-C alleles had the fewest associated TCRs, DRB1 alleles the most. It was reported in a later analysis that an Asian-associated ancestry cluster showed fewer N-insertions than the 666-donor mean.

Donors were nominally healthy when sampled, though unrecorded immune exposures were likely. In regard to this clone: Its antigen is not identified.

The CDR3 totals 14 residues. Unmatched junction bases numbered 6, after V lost 8 bases and J lost 2 bases. The germline CDR1 and CDR2 sequences are MDHEN and SYDVKM. With 60 Vbeta and 13 Jbeta primers, the PCR was carried out. The method was immunoSEQ multiplex PCR; TCRdb's version includes in-frame clones alone and lacks a portion of them. The sample's table shows approximately 170,000 clones. The chain has TRBV28 and TRBJ2-3; 8 bases match TRBD2. Sequenced material: PBMCs. This TCR was sampled from a woman in her late teens or twenties in good health and CMV-seropositive. The CDR3 reads CASGSGGYTDTQYF. The CDR3 DNA reads TGTGCCAGCGGGAGCGGGGGCTACACAGATACGCAGTATTTT.